The clone carrying this T cell receptor beta chain was seen more than once but under ten times. Its specificity is unknown. The data were taken from a study of human T cells and chemical hapten exposure. Whole-study context: Subjects had 2% DPC placed on approximately 2 cm by approximately 2 cm of upper inner arm skin for sensitization. Diphenylcyclopropenone, dosed weekly to the scalp, was given to patients throughout the approximately 24-week study. Diagnoses of alopecia areata, totalis or universalis occurred in mostly female patients. Study conclusions and caveats: Large CDR3 similarity clusters arose significantly more often from expanded TCRs than from controls.

Time point indicated: patch test 1, 2 weeks after DPC sensitization. Treatment here: therapeutic diphenylcyclopropenone sensitization with weekly scalp DPC. TCRdb ran MiXCR on the RACE reads and lists one entry per CDR3 protein. The table lists some 110,000 distinct CDR3 sequences, about 12% of them singletons. Germline values: CDR1 SGHAT, CDR2 FQNNGV. V lost 3 bases to trimming and J lost 9 bases, with 12 bases between them. CDR3 size: 13 residues. This chain uses TRBV11-2 with TRBJ2-1; possible D gene TRBD1, 5 bases. The TCR sequence derives from a woman aged 45-59 years with alopecia areata. Some clones in this sample may be carry-over from other donors' samples. The source was whole blood, collected in connection with sensitization to the hapten diphenylcyclopropenone (DPC). CDR3 bases: TGTGCCAGCAGCTTTACCCAGGGCATTGAGCAGTTCTTC. Protein product: CASSFTQGIEQFF.